A selection of T cell receptor beta chains follows, all from one sample in a study of PD-L1 blockade in urothelial cancer. TCRdb keeps only in-frame clones here, not all; method: immunoSEQ multiplex PCR. The sample consists of some 56,000 clones, around four fifths of them appearing once. The sample here was PBMCs, taken around atezolizumab (anti-PD-L1) treatment. All receptors derive from a man aged 50 or older with urothelial cancer. Each CDR3 is given with its conserved first and last residue. The D gene is left open where the match is weak. The size field is filled for only some rows; it gives once, few, many or a size class.

length: 17; D: .; V: TRBV5-6; J: TRBJ2-6; size: .; DNA: TGTGCCAGCGGATTCAGGGGTCAGGGTCCTGGGGCCAACGTCCTGACTTTC; CDR3: CASGFRGQGPGANVLTF
length: 13; D: .; V: TRBV30; J: TRBJ1-2; size: .; DNA: TGTGCCTGGAGCAAACAGGGAAACTATGGCTACACCTTC; CDR3: CAWSKQGNYGYTF
length: 15; D: .; V: TRBV7-6; J: TRBJ1-6; size: .; DNA: TGTGCCAGCAGCTTAGACACAGCTTGGGATTCACCCCTCCACTTT; CDR3: CASSLDTAWDSPLHF
length: 16; D: TRBD1; V: TRBV19; J: TRBJ2-2; size: .; DNA: TGTGCCAGTAGTGCGGGACAGGGGGCAGGTACCGGGGAGCTGTTTTTT; CDR3: CASSAGQGAGTGELFF
length: 15; D: .; V: TRBV6-6; J: TRBJ1-2; size: once; DNA: TGTGCCAGCAGTTACTCTGGGAGGGAAAGTCATGGCTACACCTTC; CDR3: CASSYSGRESHGYTF
length: 15; D: TRBD2; V: TRBV14; J: TRBJ2-1; size: .; DNA: TGTGCCAGCAGCCCAAGATTGCTAGCGGGGGAAGAGCAGTTCTTC; CDR3: CASSPRLLAGEEQFF
length: 13; D: .; V: TRBV4-2; J: TRBJ2-1; size: .; DNA: TGTGCCAGCAGCCAAGGAGTCGGGGAGAATCCGTTCTTC; CDR3: CASSQGVGENPFF
length: 15; D: .; V: TRBV10-3; J: TRBJ2-1; size: .; DNA: TGTGCCATCAGTGATGGGGTAGCGTCGGACAATGAGCAGTTCTTC; CDR3: CAISDGVASDNEQFF
length: 13; D: TRBD1; V: TRBV6-6; J: TRBJ2-7; size: .; DNA: TGTGCCAGCTCTCAACCGGGACAGGGGGAAGAGTACTTC; CDR3: CASSQPGQGEEYF
length: 15; D: TRBD2; V: TRBV30; J: TRBJ2-1; size: .; DNA: TGTGCCTGGAGCGCCGGGACTAGCTCCTACAATGAGCAGTTCTTC; CDR3: CAWSAGTSSYNEQFF
length: 18; D: TRBD2; V: TRBV27; J: TRBJ2-2; size: .; DNA: TGTGCCAGCAGTTTATCGATGGGACTAGGATCGAACACCGGGGAGCTGTTTTTT; CDR3: CASSLSMGLGSNTGELFF
length: 11; D: .; V: TRBV5-6; J: TRBJ2-7; size: .; DNA: TGTGCCAGCAGCTTGGCCCTAGACAGAGCTTTC; CDR3: CASSLALDRAF
length: 13; D: .; V: TRBV19; J: TRBJ2-2; size: .; DNA: TGTGCCACTGGGACATACAAAACCGGGGAGCTGTTTTTT; CDR3: CATGTYKTGELFF
length: 13; D: .; V: TRBV6-5; J: TRBJ1-1; size: .; DNA: TGTGCCAGCAGTCTGACAGCTCCCACTGAAGCTTTCTTT; CDR3: CASSLTAPTEAFF
length: 12; D: TRBD2; V: TRBV28; J: TRBJ2-7; size: .; DNA: TGTGCCAGCAGTCCACTAGCGGGAGCGGAGTACTTC; CDR3: CASSPLAGAEYF
length: 17; D: .; V: TRBV21-1; J: TRBJ2-1; size: .; DNA: TGTGCCAGCAGCAAAGCGCAAGGGACTAGCGGTCACAATGAGCAGTTCTTC; CDR3: CASSKAQGTSGHNEQFF
length: 18; D: TRBD1; V: TRBV25-1; J: TRBJ2-2; size: .; DNA: TGTGCCAGCAGTGTCTTGGGACAGGGAGTTTCGATATCCGGGGAGCTGTTTTTT; CDR3: CASSVLGQGVSISGELFF
length: 14; D: TRBD1; V: TRBV7-9; J: TRBJ2-3; size: .; DNA: TGTGCCAGCAGCTCGACAGGGGGCTCAGATACGCAGTATTTT; CDR3: CASSSTGGSDTQYF
length: 16; D: TRBD1; V: TRBV27; J: TRBJ1-2; size: .; DNA: TGTGCCAGCAGTCCCCTAGGACAGGGTGAAGAATATGGCTACACCTTC; CDR3: CASSPLGQGEEYGYTF
length: 14; D: TRBD1; V: TRBV7-2; J: TRBJ2-7; size: .; DNA: TGTGCCAGCAGCTCTCGTACAGGGGGCTACGAGCAGTACTTC; CDR3: CASSSRTGGYEQYF
length: 13; D: .; V: TRBV7-9; J: TRBJ2-7; size: once; DNA: TGTGCCAGCAGCTTAGTCGGGAACCACGAGCAGTACTTC; CDR3: CASSLVGNHEQYF
length: 14; D: TRBD2; V: TRBV10-1; J: TRBJ2-7; size: few; DNA: TGCGCCAGCAGTGAGAGAGCGGGAGCCTACGAGCAGTACTTC; CDR3: CASSERAGAYEQYF
length: 14; D: .; V: TRBV6-1; J: TRBJ1-1; size: few; DNA: TGTGCCAGCAGTGACACCAACAGGAACACTGAAGCTTTCTTT; CDR3: CASSDTNRNTEAFF
length: 15; D: TRBD2; V: TRBV5-1; J: TRBJ2-1; size: .; DNA: TGCGCCAGCAGCCGTAGCGGGGGGGACTACAATGAGCAGTTCTTC; CDR3: CASSRSGGDYNEQFF
length: 13; D: TRBD1; V: TRBV7-2; J: TRBJ1-1; size: .; DNA: TGTGCCAGCAGCGCAGGGACAGGGGATGAAGCTTTCTTT; CDR3: CASSAGTGDEAFF
length: 16; D: TRBD1; V: TRBV18; J: TRBJ2-1; size: .; DNA: TGTGCCAGCTCACCTGGACAGGGTGGGGGAGGATTTGAGCAGTTCTTC; CDR3: CASSPGQGGGGFEQFF
length: 16; D: .; V: TRBV9; J: TRBJ1-1; size: .; DNA: TGTGCCAGCAGCGTAGGGGCAGCGGCGGGAGACACTGAAGCTTTCTTT; CDR3: CASSVGAAAGDTEAFF
length: 17; D: .; V: TRBV10-2; J: TRBJ1-4; size: .; DNA: TGCGCCAGCAGTGATTTCCCCCGCAGAACGAATAATGAAAAACTGTTTTTT; CDR3: CASSDFPRRTNNEKLFF
length: 13; D: .; V: TRBV2; J: TRBJ2-5; size: .; DNA: TGTGCCAGCACCTATCAGGGCGGAGAGACCCAGTACTTC; CDR3: CASTYQGGETQYF
length: 15; D: TRBD2; V: TRBV11-2; J: TRBJ2-5; size: .; DNA: TGTGCCAGCAGCCCGCCGAGCGGGGGGCAAGAGACCCAGTACTTC; CDR3: CASSPPSGGQETQYF
length: 14; D: .; V: TRBV30; J: TRBJ1-1; size: .; DNA: TGTGCCTGGACGGAACGGGTGAGTGGCGCTGAAGCTTTCTTT; CDR3: CAWTERVSGAEAFF
length: 16; D: TRBD2; V: TRBV5-1; J: TRBJ2-7; size: .; DNA: TGCGCCAGCAGTCCCGGACTAGCGGGGGTTCCCTACGAGCAGTACTTC; CDR3: CASSPGLAGVPYEQYF
length: 16; D: TRBD1; V: TRBV6-1; J: TRBJ2-1; size: .; DNA: TGTGCCAGCAGTGAACTAGGACAGGGGTCCTACAATGAGCAGTTCTTC; CDR3: CASSELGQGSYNEQFF
length: 10; D: .; V: TRBV12-2; J: TRBJ1-4; size: .; DNA: TGTGCTGTCCCGGGTGAAAAACTGTTTTTT; CDR3: CAVPGEKLFF
length: 18; D: TRBD2; V: TRBV5-5; J: TRBJ2-5; size: .; DNA: TGTGCCAGCAGCTTACTAGCGGGGGCCGCAAGTTCTGGGGAGACCCAGTACTTC; CDR3: CASSLLAGAASSGETQYF
length: 15; D: TRBD2; V: TRBV9; J: TRBJ2-1; size: .; DNA: TGTGCCAGCAGCTTAACTAGCGGGAGAAGCGATGAGCAGTTCTTC; CDR3: CASSLTSGRSDEQFF
length: 14; D: TRBD1; V: TRBV6-5; J: TRBJ1-1; size: .; DNA: TGTGCCAGCAGGCCCGGACAGGTAAACACTGAAGCTTTCTTT; CDR3: CASRPGQVNTEAFF
length: 15; D: TRBD2; V: TRBV5-5; J: TRBJ2-1; size: once; DNA: TGTGCCAGCAGCCTCGTAGCGGGAGGGCCGGGGGAGCAGTTCTTC; CDR3: CASSLVAGGPGEQFF
length: 15; D: .; V: TRBV7-2; J: TRBJ2-7; size: .; DNA: TGTGCCAGCAACTTGCATGGAGGGGTCCGCCACGAGCAGTACTTC; CDR3: CASNLHGGVRHEQYF
length: 17; D: TRBD2; V: TRBV4-1; J: TRBJ2-1; size: .; DNA: TGCGCCAGCAGCCAGATGGGACTAGCGACTTCCTACAATGAGCAGTTCTTC; CDR3: CASSQMGLATSYNEQFF
length: 15; D: TRBD2; V: TRBV7-9; J: TRBJ2-1; size: few; DNA: TGTGCCAGCAGCTTATATAGCGGGGGGAACAATGAGCAGTTCTTC; CDR3: CASSLYSGGNNEQFF
length: 17; D: TRBD2; V: TRBV27; J: TRBJ2-7; size: once; DNA: TGTGCCAGCAGTTTACTAGCGGGAGAGAAGGGGGTTTACGAGCAGTACTTC; CDR3: CASSLLAGEKGVYEQYF
length: 15; D: .; V: TRBV7-7; J: TRBJ2-2; size: .; DNA: TGTGCTAGCAGCTCCTCCACCGCGGCGACCGGGGAGCTGTTTTTT; CDR3: CASSSSTAATGELFF